This TCR beta chain stems from a study of CD8 T cells in Susac syndrome. Study-wide points: In total CD8+ repertoires, roughly 15 Susac-specific public clones were found, and five in CD8+ TEMRA repertoires.

V was trimmed by 0 bases and J by 1 base, leaving 4 bases between them. From germline, CDR1 is MNHEY and CDR2 SMNVEV (reference sequence). This CDR3 is 15 amino acids long. Peripheral blood CD8+ and CD4+ T cells were profiled by TCR beta sequencing. TEMRA cells were enriched by FACS, and CD4+ and CD8+ T cells were negatively isolated. RNA in amounts of about 0.5 to 1 ug was reverse transcribed with random hexamers. TCR beta CDR3 was amplified by immunoSEQ multiplex PCR. This amplification extended across 54 Vbeta and 13 Jbeta segments. TCRdb ran MiXCR on the immunoSEQ multiplex PCR reads and lists one entry per CDR3 protein. Altogether about 85,000 distinct CDR3 sequences are present, around 93% being singletons, with the ten largest covering approximately 0.48%. About this clonotype: Its antigen remains unidentified.

The J gene is TRBJ2-6, the V gene TRBV27; D is unresolved. The clonotype originates from a human donor with Susac syndrome. Sample: CD8+ T cells from PBMCs. The CDR3 is CASSLSPSGANVLTF. In DNA form, the CDR3 reads TGTGCCAGCAGTTTATCCCCTTCTGGGGCCAACGTCCTGACTTTC.